Included here is one T cell receptor (beta chain) sequence, with context. The sample originates from a study of cytomegalovirus exposure and HLA in healthy donors. At the level of the study: The 110 million or so unique TCR beta sequences, from around 200 million T cells, were found by an earlier analysis.

This CDR3 is 15 amino acids long. CDR1 LNHDA and CDR2 SQIVND come from the germline V gene (reference sequence). Unmatched junction bases numbered 6, after V lost 5 bases and J lost 5 bases. 13 Jbeta primers and 60 Vbeta primers were used for the PCR. Profiling relied on immunoSEQ multiplex PCR, and the TCRdb table lists in-frame clones only, not all of them. The sample records 200,000 or so clones, 82% being singletons. The TCR originated in a boy between 2 and 10 years old in good health and CMV-seronegative. V gene TRBV19 combines with J gene TRBJ1-4, with 9 bases that match TRBD1. The specimen sequenced was PBMCs. CDR3 bases: TGTGCCAGTAGTTCACCCGGGACAGGGAATGAAAAACTGTTTTTT. Its translation: CASSSPGTGNEKLFF.